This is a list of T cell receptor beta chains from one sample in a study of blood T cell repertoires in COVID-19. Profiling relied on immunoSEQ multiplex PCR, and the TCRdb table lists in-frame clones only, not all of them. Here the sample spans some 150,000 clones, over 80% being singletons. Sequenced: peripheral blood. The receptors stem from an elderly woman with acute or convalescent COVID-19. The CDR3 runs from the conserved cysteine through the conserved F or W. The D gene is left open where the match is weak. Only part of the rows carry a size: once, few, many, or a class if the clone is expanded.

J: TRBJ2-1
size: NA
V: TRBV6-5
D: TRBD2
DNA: TGTGCCAGCAGGCGGGGGGCGTTCTACAATGAGCAGTTCTTC
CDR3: CASRRGAFYNEQFF

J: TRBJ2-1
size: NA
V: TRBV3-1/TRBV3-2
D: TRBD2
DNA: TGTGCCAGCAGCTTAGCGGGGGGCCGCCACAATGAGCAGTTCTTC
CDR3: CASSLAGGRHNEQFF

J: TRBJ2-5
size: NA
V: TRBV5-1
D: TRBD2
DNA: TGCGCCAGCAGCTTGGCACTGGGACTAGCGGGGTATCAAGAGACCCAGTACTTC
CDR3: CASSLALGLAGYQETQYF

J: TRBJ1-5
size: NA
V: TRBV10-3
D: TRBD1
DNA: TGTGCCATCAGGGGAGACAGGGGAGGAAATCAGCCCCAGCATTTT
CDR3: CAIRGDRGGNQPQHF

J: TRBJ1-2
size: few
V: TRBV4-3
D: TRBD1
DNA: TGCGCCAGCAGCAAACAGGGGACCGCTAACTATGGCTACACCTTC
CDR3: CASSKQGTANYGYTF

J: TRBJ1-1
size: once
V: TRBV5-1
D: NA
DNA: TGCGCCAGCAGCTTGGCCATAGGGGGTGAGACTGAAGCTTTCTTT
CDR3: CASSLAIGGETEAFF

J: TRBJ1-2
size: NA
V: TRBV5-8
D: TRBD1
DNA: TGTGCCAGCAGCGGATTACAGGGGGCGTTGGACTATGGCTACACCTTC
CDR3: CASSGLQGALDYGYTF

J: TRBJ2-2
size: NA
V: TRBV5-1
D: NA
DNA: TGCGCCAGCAGCTTACTCCCGGGACAGAACACCGGGGAGCTGTTTTTT
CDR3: CASSLLPGQNTGELFF

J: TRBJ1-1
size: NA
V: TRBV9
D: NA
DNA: TGTGCCAGCAGCGTAGATGGGAGGAAGAACACTGAAGCTTTCTTT
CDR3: CASSVDGRKNTEAFF

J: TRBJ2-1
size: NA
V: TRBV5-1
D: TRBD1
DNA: TGCGCCAGCAGCTTACAGGGGGGCGGATACAATGAGCAGTTCTTC
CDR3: CASSLQGGGYNEQFF

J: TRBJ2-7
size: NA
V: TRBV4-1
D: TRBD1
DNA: TGCGCCAGCAGCCAAGGGCAGGGGGCAGGCTCCTACGAGCAGTACTTC
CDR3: CASSQGQGAGSYEQYF

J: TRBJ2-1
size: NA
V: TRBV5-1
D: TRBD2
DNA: TGCGCCAGCAGCGCCGGGACTAGCGGGGGGGCCTACAATGAGCAGTTCTTC
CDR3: CASSAGTSGGAYNEQFF

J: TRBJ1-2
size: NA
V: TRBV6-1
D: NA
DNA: TGTGCCAGCAGTGAAGCGGGCTCCGGCAACTATGGCTACACCTTC
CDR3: CASSEAGSGNYGYTF

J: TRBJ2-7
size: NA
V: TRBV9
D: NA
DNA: TGTGCCAGCAGCTACCGTTTACAGGCCTTCGGATACGAGCAGTACTTC
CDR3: CASSYRLQAFGYEQYF

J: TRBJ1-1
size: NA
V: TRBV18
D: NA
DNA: TGTGCCAGCTCACCAGCAGGGAACACTGAAGCTTTCTTT
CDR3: CASSPAGNTEAFF

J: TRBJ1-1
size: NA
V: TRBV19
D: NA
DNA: TGTGCCAGTAGTCCGGGGGTCGGGGTAACGAACACTGAAGCTTTCTTT
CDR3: CASSPGVGVTNTEAFF

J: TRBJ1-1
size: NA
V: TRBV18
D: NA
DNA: TGTGCCAGCTCACGGGGGGGTTTTACTGAAGCTTTCTTT
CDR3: CASSRGGFTEAFF

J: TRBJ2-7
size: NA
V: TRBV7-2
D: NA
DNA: TGTGCCAGCAGCTTATTGGGCAGTTCCCTCTCCTACGAGCAGTACTTC
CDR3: CASSLLGSSLSYEQYF

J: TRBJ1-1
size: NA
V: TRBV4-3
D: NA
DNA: TGCGCCAGCAGCCAGGAAGGGAGGGGGAACACTGAAGCTTTCTTT
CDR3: CASSQEGRGNTEAFF

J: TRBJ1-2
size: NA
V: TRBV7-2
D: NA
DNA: TGTGCCAGCAGCTTAGGACAGATTAACTATGGCTACACCTTC
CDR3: CASSLGQINYGYTF

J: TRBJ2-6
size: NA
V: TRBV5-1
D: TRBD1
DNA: TGCGCCAGCAGCCCATCACCCCTGACAGGGTCTGGGGCCAACGTCCTGACTTTC
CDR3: CASSPSPLTGSGANVLTF

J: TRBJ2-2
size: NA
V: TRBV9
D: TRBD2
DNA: TGTGCCAGCAGTGCCGGGACTAGCGGCGGGGAGCTGTTTTTT
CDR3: CASSAGTSGGELFF

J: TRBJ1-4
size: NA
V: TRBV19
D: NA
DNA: TGTGCCAGTAGTGCCTTGGACAAGACTAATGAAAAACTGTTTTTT
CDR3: CASSALDKTNEKLFF

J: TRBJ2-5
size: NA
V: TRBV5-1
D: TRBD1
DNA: TGCGCCAGCAGCTCTGGGACAGCCTGGAACCAAGAGACCCAGTACTTC
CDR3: CASSSGTAWNQETQYF

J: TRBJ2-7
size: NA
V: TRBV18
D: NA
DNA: TGTGCCAGCTCACCTCTAGGGGCCGGGGGCGAGCAGTACTTC
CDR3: CASSPLGAGGEQYF

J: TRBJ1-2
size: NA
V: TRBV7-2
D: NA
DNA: TGTGCCAGCAGCCAGGTCAGGGGCGGCCAATACACCTTC
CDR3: CASSQVRGGQYTF

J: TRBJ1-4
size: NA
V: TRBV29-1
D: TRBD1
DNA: TGCAGCGCCCGCCCGGGACAGACTAATGAAAAACTGTTTTTT
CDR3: CSARPGQTNEKLFF

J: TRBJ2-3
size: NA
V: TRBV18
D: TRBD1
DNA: TGTGCCAGCTCACCCGACAGGGGCGCAGATACGCAGTATTTT
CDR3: CASSPDRGADTQYF

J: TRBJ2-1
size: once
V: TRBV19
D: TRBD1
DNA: TGTGCCAGTAACGACAGGGGTGCGACCAATGAGCAGTTCTTC
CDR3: CASNDRGATNEQFF

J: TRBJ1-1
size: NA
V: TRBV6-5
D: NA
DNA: TGTGCCAGCAGTTATCCGGGGAACACTGAAGCTTTCTTT
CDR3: CASSYPGNTEAFF

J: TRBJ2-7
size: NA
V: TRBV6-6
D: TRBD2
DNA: TGTGCCAGCAGTTACCCGGAACTAGCGGGGGGGCTCGAGCAGTACTTC
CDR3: CASSYPELAGGLEQYF

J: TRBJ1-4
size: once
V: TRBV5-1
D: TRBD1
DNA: TGCGCCAGCAGCTTGACCGGGACAGGGATAACACGACTGTTTTTT
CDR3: CASSLTGTGITRLFF

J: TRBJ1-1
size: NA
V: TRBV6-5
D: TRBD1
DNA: TGTGCCTGCCTGGGGGAACAGGGGGCGGGCACTGAAGCTTTCTTT
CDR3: CACLGEQGAGTEAFF

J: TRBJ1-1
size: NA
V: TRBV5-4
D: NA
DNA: TGTGCCAGCAGCTTGGTAGGAGGGTACGGGGAAGCTTTCTTT
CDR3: CASSLVGGYGEAFF

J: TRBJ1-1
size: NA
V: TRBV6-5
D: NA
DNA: TGTGCCAGCAATCAAAGGGGCACCTACACTGAAGCTTTCTTT
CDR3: CASNQRGTYTEAFF

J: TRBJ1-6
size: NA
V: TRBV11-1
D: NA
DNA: TGTGCCAGCAGTTCCCTCAGGGGTTCACCCCTCCACTTT
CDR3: CASSSLRGSPLHF

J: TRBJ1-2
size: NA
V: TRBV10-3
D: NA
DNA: TGTGCCATCAGTGAGTCGGGGGGGAGTAAGAACTATGGCTACACCTTC
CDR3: CAISESGGSKNYGYTF

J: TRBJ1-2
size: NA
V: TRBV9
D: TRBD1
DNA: TGTGCCAGCAGCGTCCGGACAGGCTTCTATGGCTACACCTTC
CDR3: CASSVRTGFYGYTF

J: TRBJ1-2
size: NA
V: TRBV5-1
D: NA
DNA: TGCGCCAGCAGCTTGGCGGGAGGCGGGGGGCCCGCGACCTATGGCTACACCTTC
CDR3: CASSLAGGGGPATYGYTF

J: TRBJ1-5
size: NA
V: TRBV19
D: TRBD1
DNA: TGTGCCAGTACCGGCCAAGGGACAGCTAATCAGCCCCAGCATTTT
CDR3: CASTGQGTANQPQHF

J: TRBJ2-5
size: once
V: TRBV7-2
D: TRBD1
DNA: TGTGCCAGCAGCATCTGGACAGGGGGTGGAGAGACCCAGTACTTC
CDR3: CASSIWTGGGETQYF

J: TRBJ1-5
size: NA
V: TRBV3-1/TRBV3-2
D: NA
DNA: TGTGCCAGCAGCCCCCAGGGGAATCAGCCCCAGCATTTT
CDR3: CASSPQGNQPQHF

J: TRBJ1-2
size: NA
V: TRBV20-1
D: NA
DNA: TGCAGTGCTAGTGTTTGGGGGGACGGCTACACCTTC
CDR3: CSASVWGDGYTF

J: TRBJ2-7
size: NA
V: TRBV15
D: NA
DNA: TGTGCCACCAGCAAGGGGAGGCCCTACGAGCAGTACTTC
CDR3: CATSKGRPYEQYF

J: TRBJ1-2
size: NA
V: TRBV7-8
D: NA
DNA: TGTGCCAGCAGCCCCCAGGCTTCGTGGGGCTACACCTTC
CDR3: CASSPQASWGYTF

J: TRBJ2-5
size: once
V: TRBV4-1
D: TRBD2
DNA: TGCGCCAGCAGCCAAGCGCTTACGAGACAGCGGGGAGAGACCCAGTACTTC
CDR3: CASSQALTRQRGETQYF

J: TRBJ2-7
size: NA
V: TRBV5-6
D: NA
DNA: TGTGCCAGCAGCTGGCGGTCTCTTCAGGGCTACGAGCAGTACTTC
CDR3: CASSWRSLQGYEQYF

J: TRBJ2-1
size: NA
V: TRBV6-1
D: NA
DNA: TGTGCCAGCAGTGAGTACGCTGGCGAGCAGTTCTTC
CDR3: CASSEYAGEQFF

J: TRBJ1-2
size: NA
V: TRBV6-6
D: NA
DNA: TGTGCCAGCAGGTCCGGACAGCTCTATGGCTACACCTTC
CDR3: CASRSGQLYGYTF

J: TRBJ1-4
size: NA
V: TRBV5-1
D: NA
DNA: TGCGCCAGCAGCTTGGAACAGGTTGGATCCGAAAAACTGTTTTTT
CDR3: CASSLEQVGSEKLFF

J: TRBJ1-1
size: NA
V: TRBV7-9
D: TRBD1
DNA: TGTGCCAGCAGCTTATGGGCGGGGCAGGGGGACACTGAAGCTTTCTTT
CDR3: CASSLWAGQGDTEAFF

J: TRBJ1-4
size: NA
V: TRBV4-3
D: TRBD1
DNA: TGCGCCAGCAGCCTTGGGACAGGGGCCCGAAATGAAAAACTGTTTTTT
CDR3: CASSLGTGARNEKLFF

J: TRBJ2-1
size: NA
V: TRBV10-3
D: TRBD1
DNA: TGTGCCATCAGTGAAGGACAGGGGTCCAATGAGCAGTTCTTC
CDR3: CAISEGQGSNEQFF

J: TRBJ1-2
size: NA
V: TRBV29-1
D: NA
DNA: TGCAGCGTTGGTCAGGGTAACTATGGCTACACCTTC
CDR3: CSVGQGNYGYTF

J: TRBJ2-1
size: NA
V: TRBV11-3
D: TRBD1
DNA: TGTGCCAGCAGCTCTCCGGGACAGGGTCTTGTGGGGGGGGAGAACAATGAGCAGTTCTTC
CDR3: CASSSPGQGLVGGENNEQFF

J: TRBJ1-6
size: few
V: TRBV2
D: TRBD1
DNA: TGTGCCAGCATCATTAGACAGGGGGCTAATTCACCCCTCCACTTT
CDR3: CASIIRQGANSPLHF

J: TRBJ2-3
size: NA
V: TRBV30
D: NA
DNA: TGTGCCTGGAGAGATACTTACCACAGAAATACGCAGTATTTT
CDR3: CAWRDTYHRNTQYF

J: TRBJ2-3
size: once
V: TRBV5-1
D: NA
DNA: TGCGCCAGCAGCTTGCAGACAGATACGCAGTATTTT
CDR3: CASSLQTDTQYF

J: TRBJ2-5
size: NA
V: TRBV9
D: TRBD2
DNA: TGTGCCAGCAGCGTAGGACCTTCGAGGGGAGGGGAGACCCAGTACTTC
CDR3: CASSVGPSRGGETQYF

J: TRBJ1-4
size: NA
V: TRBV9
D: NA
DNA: TGTGCCAGCAGCCCCCGCGGGACGGACAATGAAAAACTGTTTTTT
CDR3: CASSPRGTDNEKLFF